These T cell receptor beta chains were read from a single sample in a study of blood T cell repertoires in COVID-19. The data were produced by immunoSEQ multiplex PCR, yet TCRdb's version contains in-frame clones alone and is incomplete. Among about 290,000 clones listed, roughly nine tenths were seen once. Sequencing was carried out using peripheral blood. All receptors derive from a woman in her 30s with COVID-19, enrolled during active disease. Both conserved end residues are part of each CDR3. D genes are given only for firm matches. Not every row has a clone size; where given, it reads once, few, many or a size class.

j_call,d_call,clone_size,v_call,cdr3_aa,cdr3_nt
TRBJ2-1,-,-,TRBV30,CAWSVRGHLPHNEQFF,TGTGCCTGGAGTGTACGAGGCCACCTTCCCCACAATGAGCAGTTCTTC
TRBJ2-7,-,-,TRBV7-9,CASSLPGAYEQYF,TGTGCCAGCAGCCTACCGGGTGCCTACGAGCAGTACTTC
TRBJ2-5,-,-,TRBV5-1,CASSLEGRGEETQYF,TGCGCCAGCAGCTTGGAAGGCAGGGGAGAGGAGACCCAGTACTTC
TRBJ2-3,-,-,TRBV18,CASSPHPTDTQYF,TGTGCCAGCTCACCACATCCGACAGATACGCAGTATTTT
TRBJ2-7,TRBD1,-,TRBV9,CASSPPDRLTSYEQYF,TGTGCCAGCAGCCCCCCGGACAGGCTAACCTCCTACGAGCAGTACTTC
TRBJ1-6,TRBD1,-,TRBV19,CASSSLGGKGGHNSPLHF,TGTGCCAGTAGTAGCCTGGGGGGCAAAGGGGGCCATAATTCACCCCTCCACTTT
TRBJ1-1,TRBD1,-,TRBV11-2,CASSPDDRGPEAFF,TGTGCCAGCAGCCCCGACGACAGGGGCCCTGAAGCTTTCTTT
TRBJ2-2,-,-,TRBV12-3/TRBV12-4,CASSLGAGGELFF,TGTGCCAGCAGTCTGGGGGCGGGTGGGGAGCTGTTTTTT
TRBJ1-1,-,once,TRBV5-1,CASIGSQIGENTEAFF,TGCGCCAGCATAGGGTCCCAAATCGGGGAGAACACTGAAGCTTTCTTT
TRBJ2-7,-,once,TRBV15,CATSSTLQGPLYEQYF,TGTGCCACCAGCAGTACCCTACAGGGACCCCTCTACGAGCAGTACTTC
TRBJ2-3,TRBD2,-,TRBV28,CASSSPASGVDTQYF,TGTGCCAGCAGTTCCCCCGCGAGCGGGGTTGATACGCAGTATTTT
TRBJ1-2,-,-,TRBV5-5,CASSLGLRQSRSMDYGYTF,TGTGCCAGCAGCTTGGGACTCCGACAGTCTCGGAGCATGGACTATGGCTACACCTTC
TRBJ2-7,TRBD2,few,TRBV2,CASTGGGNREEQYF,TGTGCCAGCACCGGCGGGGGAAACCGAGAAGAGCAGTACTTC
TRBJ2-1,-,-,TRBV5-1,CASSLAASQVTNEQFF,TGCGCCAGCAGCTTGGCGGCTAGCCAAGTTACGAATGAGCAGTTCTTC
TRBJ1-1,-,-,TRBV5-1,CASSFRAGMNTEAFF,TGCGCCAGCAGCTTCCGTGCGGGCATGAACACTGAAGCTTTCTTT
TRBJ1-6,-,-,TRBV19,CASSHRDFASPLHF,TGTGCCAGTAGTCACCGGGACTTTGCTTCACCCCTCCACTTT
TRBJ1-5,-,once,TRBV27,CASSLSTASQPQHF,TGTGCCAGCAGTTTATCCACAGCCTCACAGCCCCAGCATTTT
TRBJ1-5,-,-,TRBV27,CASSLRGGNQPQHF,TGTGCCAGCAGTCTGAGAGGGGGAAATCAGCCCCAGCATTTT
TRBJ1-5,TRBD1,-,TRBV19,CASTVDRLNQPQHF,TGTGCCAGTACAGTGGACAGGTTGAATCAGCCCCAGCATTTT
TRBJ1-3,-,-,TRBV5-6,CASSLAEAYTIYF,TGTGCCAGCAGCTTGGCGGAGGCTTACACCATATATTTT
TRBJ2-7,-,-,TRBV23-1,CASRSRLLGQNCLYYEQYF,TGCGCCAGCAGAAGTAGGTTGTTAGGACAGAATTGTTTGTACTACGAGCAGTACTTC
TRBJ2-7,TRBD1,-,TRBV10-1,CARSTGTGTLYEQYF,TGCGCCAGATCTACCGGGACAGGGACACTCTACGAGCAGTACTTC
TRBJ2-1,TRBD1,-,TRBV2,CASSNFRDRVYNEQFF,TGTGCCAGCAGTAACTTTAGGGACAGAGTCTACAATGAGCAGTTCTTC
TRBJ1-2,TRBD1,-,TRBV19,CASSASGTGARYGYTF,TGTGCCAGTAGTGCCTCCGGGACAGGGGCTCGATATGGCTACACCTTC
TRBJ2-1,TRBD2,once,TRBV5-6,CASSSNTKGLAGGLVWLF,TGTGCCAGCAGCTCGAACACAAAGGGACTAGCGGGGGGGCTTGTGTGGCTCTTC
TRBJ2-1,-,-,TRBV18,CASSVYRDLGYNEQFF,TGTGCCAGCTCAGTATACCGGGACTTAGGGTACAATGAGCAGTTCTTC
TRBJ1-6,-,-,TRBV21-1,CASSNKKGRAVLPPYENYNSPLHF,TGTGCCAGCAGCAACAAAAAAGGCAGGGCGGTTCTCCCTCCATATGAAAACTATAATTCACCCCTCCACTTT